This T cell receptor beta chain was identified during a study of CD8 T cells in Susac syndrome. Whole-study findings and limits: Expansion of clones was not seen in the CD4+ T cell repertoires of Susac syndrome. Individuals included in the TCR sequencing and HLA analysis were acknowledged by the study to be relatively few in number.

Sequencing of TCR beta was performed on blood CD8+ and CD4+ T cells. TEMRA cells were FACS-enriched and CD8+ and CD4+ T cells negatively isolated. RNA, at about 0.45 to 1 ug, was reverse transcribed with random hexamers. TCRdb recomputed calls from the immunoSEQ multiplex PCR reads with MiXCR, one row per CDR3 protein. The sample consists of around 140,000 distinct CDR3 sequences, roughly 94% of them appearing once. Of note for this clonotype: Antigen: not known.

The clonotype comes from a human donor with Susac syndrome. The sequencing sample was made of CD4+ T cells from PBMCs.

DNA of the CDR3: TGCAGTGCTAGAGAATCTTTAACGTTGGCAGTCAATCAGCCCCAGCATTTT. Translating it yields CSARESLTLAVNQPQHF. J is TRBJ1-5 and V is TRBV20-1; unclear D gene. The CDR3 is 17 amino acids. V shed 0 bases and J shed 3 bases, with 18 bases lying between them. Germline loops: CDR1 DFQATT, CDR2 SNEGSKA (reference sequence).